A selection of T cell receptor beta chains follows, all from one sample in a study of OX40 agonist ivuxolimab in advanced cancers. The table came from immunoSEQ multiplex PCR; TCRdb's copy has only in-frame clones and leaves some out. The table records roughly 73,000 clones, 70% to 90% of them present only once. Sequenced here: CD4+ or CD8+ T cells sorted from blood, sampled in a trial of the OX40 agonist ivuxolimab. The receptors originated from an adult with an advanced solid tumor such as melanoma, head and neck, liver or kidney cancer. The CDR3 runs from the conserved cysteine through the conserved F or W. Fields, in order: clone size, V gene, CDR3 length, J gene, D gene, CDR3 DNA, CDR3 protein. D genes are given only for firm matches. For some rows the clone size is stated as once, few or many, or as a class when expanded; others skip it.

size: .
V: TRBV5-1
length: 15
J: TRBJ2-7
D: .
DNA: TGCGCCAGCAGCCCGAGCGCGGGGGCCCCCTACGAGCAGTACTTC
CDR3: CASSPSAGAPYEQYF

size: .
V: TRBV4-1
length: 16
J: TRBJ2-3
D: .
DNA: TGCGCCAGCAGCCTAGCCCCCCGGGTCGGGGGAGATACGCAGTATTTT
CDR3: CASSLAPRVGGDTQYF

size: .
V: TRBV6-6
length: 11
J: TRBJ1-5
D: .
DNA: TGTGCCAGCAGTTCTAGCCTTGCCCAGCATTTT
CDR3: CASSSSLAQHF

size: .
V: TRBV10-1
length: 16
J: TRBJ2-1
D: .
DNA: TGCGCCAGCAGTCCAGTTGTGGGGGGCTCCTACAATGAGCAGTTCTTC
CDR3: CASSPVVGGSYNEQFF

size: .
V: TRBV5-1
length: 15
J: TRBJ1-2
D: TRBD1
DNA: TGCGCCAGCAGCTTGGAGGGACAGGGGGTGTATGGCTACACCTTC
CDR3: CASSLEGQGVYGYTF

size: .
V: TRBV5-3
length: 15
J: TRBJ1-2
D: .
DNA: TGTGCCAGAAGGGCCCGGGACTGCCGTAACTATGGCTACACCTTC
CDR3: CARRARDCRNYGYTF

size: .
V: TRBV18
length: 16
J: TRBJ2-3
D: .
DNA: TGTGCCAGCTCACGCAATAGAGGCCTGGATCGTGATACGCAGTATTTT
CDR3: CASSRNRGLDRDTQYF

size: .
V: TRBV6-5
length: 12
J: TRBJ2-5
D: .
DNA: TGTGCCAGCAGTTACGCAAAAGAGACCCAGTACTTC
CDR3: CASSYAKETQYF

size: .
V: TRBV11-2
length: 14
J: TRBJ2-7
D: TRBD2
DNA: TGTGCCAGCAGCTGGGGAGGGTCGACCTACGAGCAGTACTTC
CDR3: CASSWGGSTYEQYF

size: .
V: TRBV5-1
length: 14
J: TRBJ1-4
D: .
DNA: TGCGCCAGCATGCTTGGGGGCACTAATGAAAAACTGTTTTTT
CDR3: CASMLGGTNEKLFF

size: .
V: TRBV28
length: 16
J: TRBJ2-3
D: TRBD1
DNA: TGTGCCAGCAGTTACCCCAGGGGGTCGGTTACAGATACGCAGTATTTT
CDR3: CASSYPRGSVTDTQYF

size: .
V: TRBV6-1
length: 15
J: TRBJ2-4
D: .
DNA: TGTGCCAGCACCCTGGGACATTTAGCCAAAAACATTCAGTACTTC
CDR3: CASTLGHLAKNIQYF

size: .
V: TRBV14
length: 19
J: TRBJ2-5
D: TRBD2
DNA: TGTGCCAGCAGCCATCCCCCTCAGAAGCTAGCGGGGGGGCACGAGACCCAGTACTTC
CDR3: CASSHPPQKLAGGHETQYF

size: .
V: TRBV7-9
length: 14
J: TRBJ1-2
D: TRBD1
DNA: TGTGCCAGCATCCAAACAGGGGGCGGGTATGGCTACACCTTC
CDR3: CASIQTGGGYGYTF

size: .
V: TRBV6-1
length: 15
J: TRBJ2-7
D: TRBD2
DNA: TGTGCCAGCAGCCGGGGGGTACTCGGGAACTACGAGCAGTACTTC
CDR3: CASSRGVLGNYEQYF

size: few
V: TRBV6-5
length: 15
J: TRBJ1-1
D: .
DNA: TGTGCCAGCAGTTACTCAGGCCAGGGGAGAGAGGAAGCTTTCTTT
CDR3: CASSYSGQGREEAFF

size: .
V: TRBV6-5
length: 14
J: TRBJ2-7
D: .
DNA: TGTGCCAGCAGGGTACAGGGACTCTCCTACGAGCAGTACTTC
CDR3: CASRVQGLSYEQYF

size: .
V: TRBV10-1
length: 16
J: TRBJ2-5
D: TRBD2
DNA: TGCGCCAGCAGTGACGGGTCTAGCGGGGGGCAAGAGACCCAGTACTTC
CDR3: CASSDGSSGGQETQYF

size: .
V: TRBV19
length: 11
J: TRBJ2-5
D: .
DNA: TGTGCCAGTAGTATATCAGAGACCCAGTACTTC
CDR3: CASSISETQYF

size: .
V: TRBV28
length: 13
J: TRBJ2-7
D: TRBD1
DNA: TGTGCCACCACGACAGGGGGCTCCTACGAGCAGTACTTC
CDR3: CATTTGGSYEQYF

size: .
V: TRBV6-1
length: 15
J: TRBJ2-7
D: TRBD2
DNA: TGTGCCAGCAGTGAACCTCAGCGGGGGCTCTTTGAGCAGTACTTC
CDR3: CASSEPQRGLFEQYF

size: .
V: TRBV29-1
length: 13
J: TRBJ1-2
D: .
DNA: TGCAGCGGAGGAGGCGGCTCCTATTATGGCTACACCTTC
CDR3: CSGGGGSYYGYTF

size: .
V: TRBV2
length: 15
J: TRBJ2-2
D: .
DNA: TGTGCCAGCAGAAAACAGGTGTCGAACACCGGGGAGCTGTTTTTT
CDR3: CASRKQVSNTGELFF

size: .
V: TRBV23-1
length: 18
J: TRBJ1-5
D: TRBD1
DNA: TGCGCCAGCATACCAGGGACAGGGTTGCGATATAGCAATCAGCCCCAGCATTTT
CDR3: CASIPGTGLRYSNQPQHF

size: .
V: TRBV19
length: 14
J: TRBJ1-1
D: TRBD1
DNA: TGTGCCAGTAGGCCGGGGACAGGGCTGTCTGAAGCTTTCTTT
CDR3: CASRPGTGLSEAFF

size: .
V: TRBV2
length: 15
J: TRBJ2-7
D: TRBD1
DNA: TGTGCCAGCACCCCGGGAGGGACAGGGGCCTACGAGCAGTACTTC
CDR3: CASTPGGTGAYEQYF

size: .
V: TRBV30
length: 12
J: TRBJ1-5
D: .
DNA: TGTGCCTGGAGTGAGGGCAATCAGCCCCAGCATTTT
CDR3: CAWSEGNQPQHF

size: .
V: TRBV2
length: 13
J: TRBJ2-3
D: .
DNA: TGTGCCAGCAGTCATAAAACATTTGATACGCAGTATTTT
CDR3: CASSHKTFDTQYF